One and the same sample provided the 15 T cell receptor beta chains below, sequenced in a study of regulatory T cells in long-lasting Graves disease. CDR3-region Arm-PCR and iRepertoire HTBI primers produced the TCR beta libraries. MiXCR was run by TCRdb on the multiplex PCR reads, yielding one entry per CDR3 protein. The table has roughly 420,000 distinct CDR3 sequences, around 15% seen once. Time point here: newly diagnosed GD, antithyroid drugs for less than 3 months. RNA isolated from PBMCs was used to make the TCR library. Sequenced material: peripheral blood mononuclear cells (PBMCs), taken at new diagnosis, from a patient treated with antithyroid drugs. Receptors originate from a female donor with Graves disease.

There are many counts of this clonotype. V and J are TRBV2 and TRBJ2-3, with 9 bases that match TRBD1. The germline gives CDR1 SNHLY, CDR2 FYNNEI. There are 15 residues in the CDR3. Unmatched junction bases numbered 8, after V lost 6 bases and J lost 4 bases. The CDR3 region is CASSPGTGWPDTQYF. CDR3 bases: TGTGCCAGCAGCCCCGGGACAGGGTGGCCAGATACGCAGTATTTT.

There are many counts of this clonotype. CDR3 in DNA: TGTGCCAGCAGTTTAGTGGGGGCCGCTGGGGCCAACGTCCTGACTTTC. It encodes CASSLVGAAGANVLTF. V gene TRBV28 combines with J gene TRBJ2-6; D possibly corresponds to TRBD1 (6 bases). The CDR3 totals 16 residues. Looked up from germline, CDR1 is MDHEN and CDR2 is SYDVKM. V lost 2 bases and J lost 2, with 10 bases in between.

In its sample, this clonotype was seen many times. The V gene is TRBV12-3 or TRBV12-4, the J gene TRBJ1-1; a possible D gene is TRBD1 (6 bases). There are 15 residues in the CDR3. The V gene lost 6 bases and the J gene lost 10 bases, with 24 bases spanning the gap. For the CDR3, the DNA is TGTGCCAGCAGGCGCTCTTGGACAGTTGAGAGCGGAGCTTTCTTT. Translated, it gives CASRRSWTVESGAFF.

The rearrangement uses TRBV9 and TRBJ2-5, with 7 bases fitting TRBD1. The V and J ends lost 3 bases and 2 bases, in that order; junction bases with no gene match: 16. The CDR3 covers 18 residues. The germline gives CDR1 SGDLS, CDR2 YYNGEE. CDR3 sequence reads: CASSAPRTGPSFQETQYF. The DNA of the CDR3 is TGTGCCAGCAGCGCACCTCGGACAGGCCCCTCTTTTCAAGAGACCCAGTACTTC.

The chain couples TRBV29-1 to TRBJ2-1, with 8 bases fitting TRBD2. Germline values: CDR1 SQVTM, CDR2 ANQGSEA. This CDR3 contains 13 residues. The V segment lost 7 bases and the J segment 7 bases; nucleotides outside the gene matches: 9. In DNA, the CDR3 is TGCAGCGACATCGGGGGGGCTAGGAATGAGCAGTTCTTC. The encoded protein is CSDIGGARNEQFF.

Regarding this clonotype: Being one base from a much bigger clone, this may be a read error. The gene calls are TRBV12-3 or TRBV12-4 and TRBJ1-1; 9 bases map to TRBD1. V was clipped by 5 bases and J by 6 bases; unmatched bases: 10. CDR3 length equals 15 residues. The CDR3 spells CASSPRRTGGAEAFF. CDR3 nucleotides: TGTGCCAGCAGTCCGCGCAGAACAGGGGGCGCTGAAGCTTTCTTT.

This clonotype has at least ten counts. The chain carries TRBV12-3 or TRBV12-4 and TRBJ2-5; the match to TRBD2 covers 7 bases. The CDR3 totals 14 residues. V lost 2 bases to trimming and J lost 4 bases; unmatched junction nucleotides: 4. In DNA, the CDR3 is TGTGCCAGCAGTTTACCCGGGGAGGGAGAGACCCAGTACTTC. It codes for CASSLPGEGETQYF.

Only a few counts were recorded for this clonotype. J is TRBJ2-4 and V is TRBV3-1; 8 bases line up with TRBD1. Per germline, CDR1 LGHDT and CDR2 YNNKEL (reference sequence). V was clipped by 5 bases and J by 1 base; unmatched bases: 4. The CDR3 covers 15 residues. Here the CDR3 reads CASSYRDRAKNIQYF. DNA for the CDR3: TGTGCCAGCAGCTACCGGGACAGGGCCAAAAACATTCAGTACTTC.

This clonotype occurred many times. The rearrangement links TRBV12-3 or TRBV12-4 to TRBJ2-2; TRBD2 aligns across 9 bases. Losses at the gene ends were 3 bases for V and 9 bases for J; bases not matched to a gene: 5. The CDR3 covers 14 residues. The DNA for the CDR3 is TGTGCCAGCAGTTTGGGGCGGGGGGGCCGGGAGCTGTTTTTT. Its protein product is CASSLGRGGRELFF.

This clonotype was picked up many times. This sequence joins TRBV7-9 and TRBJ2-7, with 7 nucleotides matching TRBD2. CDR1 is SEHNR, CDR2 FQNEAQ, per germline (reference sequence). Trimming cost V 5 bases and J 2 bases; bases outside gene matches: 6. This CDR3 has 14 residues. This CDR3 is CASSPGTTPYEQYF. The CDR3 bases are TGTGCCAGCAGCCCTGGGACTACCCCCTACGAGCAGTACTTC.

This clonotype occurred many times. This chain joins TRBV9 and TRBJ2-2, with D maybe TRBD2 (7 bases). The CDR3 contains 17 residues. Per germline, CDR1 SGDLS and CDR2 YYNGEE. The ends were cut back, 6 bases at V and 6 bases at J, with 24 bases in the middle. As DNA, the CDR3 is TGTGCCAGCACCTCCAGGGTCGGCAGGGAGGGGGCCGGGGAGCTGTTTTTT. Its protein product is CASTSRVGREGAGELFF.

This clonotype was observed at least ten times. The V and J genes are TRBV20-1 and TRBJ2-2, with TRBD1 as a possible D gene (5 bases). CDR1 and CDR2 from the germline V gene are DFQATT and SNEGSKA (reference sequence). The length of the CDR3 is 12 residues. V lost 6 bases, J lost 4 bases, and 9 bases lay in between. In nucleotides, the CDR3 is TGCAGTGCCGGACACGGCACCGGGGAGCTGTTTTTT. It is translated as CSAGHGTGELFF.

Notes on this clonotype: A read error may account for a junction end that differs from germline. The chain employs TRBV11-2 and TRBJ1-2, with D hard to call. Germline V lookup: CDR1 SGHAT, CDR2 FQNNGV. The CDR3 runs 14 residues. CDR3 loop: CASSQDVPNYGYTF. In nucleotides, the CDR3 is TGCGCCAGCAGCCAAGACGTTCCAAACTATGGCTACACCTTC.

As regards this clonotype: A far larger clone is only one base removed, so a read error is likely. V and J are TRBV6-1 and TRBJ2-7; 7 positions match TRBD1. V shed 5 bases, J shed 2 bases, and the junction held 3 bases outside the gene matches. This CDR3 has 13 amino acids. From germline, CDR1 is MNHNS and CDR2 SASEGT. As DNA, the CDR3 is TGTGCCAGCAGTCAGGGACAGACCTACGAGCAGTACTTC. Amino acid sequence: CASSQGQTYEQYF.

The sample holds many counts of this clonotype. This chain joins TRBV7-9 and TRBJ1-2; D remains unclear. The CDR3 contains 15 residues. Germline V gene data show CDR1 as SEHNR and CDR2 as FQNEAQ (reference sequence). The V gene lost 0 bases and the J gene lost 4 bases, with 12 bases spanning the gap. CDR3 residues: CASSLALPGIYGYTF. The CDR3 DNA reads as TGTGCCAGCAGCTTAGCGTTGCCGGGTATCTATGGCTACACCTTC.